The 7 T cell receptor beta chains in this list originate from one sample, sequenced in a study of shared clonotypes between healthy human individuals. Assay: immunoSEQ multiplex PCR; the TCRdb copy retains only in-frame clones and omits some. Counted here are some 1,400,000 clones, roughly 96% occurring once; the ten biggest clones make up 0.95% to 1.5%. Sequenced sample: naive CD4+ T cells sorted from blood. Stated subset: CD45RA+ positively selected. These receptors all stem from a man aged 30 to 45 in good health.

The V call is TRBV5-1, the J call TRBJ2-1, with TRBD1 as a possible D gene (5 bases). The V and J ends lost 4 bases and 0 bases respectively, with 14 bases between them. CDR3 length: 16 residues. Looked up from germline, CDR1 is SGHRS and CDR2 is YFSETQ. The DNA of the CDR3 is TGCGCCAGCAGCCTCCAGGGCACCAGCTCCTACAATGAGCAGTTCTTC. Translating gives CASSLQGTSSYNEQFF.

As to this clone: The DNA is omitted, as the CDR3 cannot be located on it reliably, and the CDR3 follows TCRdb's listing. The CDR3 loop is CASSWGTGTEYF. The chain carries TRBV5-1 and TRBJ2-7; TRBD1, as called in the table, went unchecked against the DNA. The length of the CDR3 is 12 amino acids, counting both ends. CDR1 is SGHRS and CDR2 is YFSETQ in the germline V gene.

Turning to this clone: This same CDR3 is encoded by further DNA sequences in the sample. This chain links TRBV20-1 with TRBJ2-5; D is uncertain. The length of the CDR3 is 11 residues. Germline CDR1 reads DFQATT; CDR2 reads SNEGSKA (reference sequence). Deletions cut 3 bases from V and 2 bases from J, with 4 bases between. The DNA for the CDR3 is TGCAGTGCTAGCCGTCAAGAGACCCAGTACTTC. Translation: CSASRQETQYF.

The CDR3 DNA reads TGTGCCAGCTCACCCCCTTCCGGGACTAGCGGGAGAAATGAGCAGTTCTTC. Translation gives CASSPPSGTSGRNEQFF. This chain links TRBV18 with TRBJ2-1; 14 nucleotides align to TRBD2. Trimming at V came to 3 bases and at J to 7 bases, leaving 8 bases not matched to a gene. Germline assignment: CDR1 KGHSH and CDR2 LQKENI. This CDR3 comprises 17 residues. The full variable domain, its missing parts supplied by reference TRBV18 and TRBJ2-1, is NAGVMQNPRHLVRRRGQEARLRCSPMKGHSHVYWYRQLPEEGLKFMVYLQKENIIDESGMPKERFSAEFPKEGPSILRIQQVVRGDSAAYFCASSPPSGTSGRNEQFFGPGTRLTVL.

The CDR3 DNA follows: TGTGCCACCAGCAGAGAAGGGACTAGCTACAATGAGCAGTTCTTC. Its protein is CATSREGTSYNEQFF. This chain links TRBV15 with TRBJ2-1, with TRBD2 matching over 8 bases. V lost 0 bases to trimming and J lost 3 bases; unmatched junction nucleotides: 1. The CDR3 is made up of 15 amino acids. Germline V lookup: CDR1 LNHNV, CDR2 YYDKDF (reference sequence).

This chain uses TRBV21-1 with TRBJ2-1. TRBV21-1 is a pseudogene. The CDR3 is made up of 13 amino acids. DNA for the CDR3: TGTGCCAGCAGCAAAAGGAACTTCAATGAGCAGTTCTTC. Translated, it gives CASSKRNFNEQFF.

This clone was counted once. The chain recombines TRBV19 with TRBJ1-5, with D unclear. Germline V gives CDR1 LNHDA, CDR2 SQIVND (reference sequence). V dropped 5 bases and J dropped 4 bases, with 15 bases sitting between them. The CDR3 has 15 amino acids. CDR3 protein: CASSSPIGINQPQHF. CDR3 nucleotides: TGTGCCAGTAGTTCCCCGATTGGGATTAATCAGCCCCAGCATTTT.